Listed here are 18 T cell receptor beta chains from one sample, sequenced in a study of T-cell reconstitution after alpha-beta-depleted transplantation in children. A library of TCRbeta sequences, prepared with unique molecular identifiers, was generated. TCRdb analysed the PCR reads with MiXCR anew, one entry per CDR3 protein. The sample has more than 200,000 distinct CDR3 sequences; about 8.8% are singletons. The starting material was PBMCs from the stem cell graft donor, obtained from the stem cell graft. These receptors were obtained from a human donor who donated a stem cell graft to a child with SCID.

This clonotype appeared many times. V gene TRBV5-1 combines with J gene TRBJ2-3, with 9 bases fitting TRBD1. The V gene's germline CDR1 is SGHRS and CDR2 YFSETQ. The CDR3 totals 15 residues. With 3 bases clipped from V and 4 bases from J, the junction kept 6 bases outside the gene matches. The CDR3: CASSWGGQGSDTQYF. The CDR3 region has the DNA TGCGCCAGCAGCTGGGGGGGACAGGGCTCAGATACGCAGTATTTT.

This clonotype has ten or more counts. This chain links TRBV7-2 with TRBJ1-2; TRBD1 might be the D (6 bases). Deletions cut 2 bases from V and 8 bases from J, with 18 bases between. The CDR3 is made up of 15 amino acids. CDR1 and CDR2 (germline): SGHTA, FQGNSA. CDR3 loop: CASSLTVQGAYGYTF. As DNA, the CDR3 is TGTGCCAGCAGCTTAACCGTACAGGGAGCCTACGGCTACACCTTC.

This clonotype has at least ten counts. This chain connects TRBV10-3 to TRBJ2-7, with D possibly being TRBD1 (5 bases). Per germline, CDR1 ENHRY and CDR2 SYGVKD. V was trimmed by 5 bases and J by 3 bases, leaving 8 bases between them. This CDR3 region has 12 residues. CDR3 bases: TGTGCCATCAGTCGGACATTCTACGAGCAGTACTTC. This translates into CAISRTFYEQYF.

This clonotype was counted ten times or more. The chain has TRBV10-3 and TRBJ1-1; 9 positions agree with TRBD1. V trimming: 9 bases; J trimming: 2 bases; junction bases outside the gene matches: 10. The CDR3 covers 15 residues. Germline V gene sequence: CDR1 ENHRY, CDR2 SYGVKD. CDR3: CAIRTGEFGNTEAFF. DNA of the CDR3: TGTGCCATTAGGACAGGGGAGTTTGGTAACACTGAAGCTTTCTTT.

This clonotype was picked up many times. V usage is TRBV6-4 and J usage is TRBJ2-6; D not resolved. Germline V gene sequence: CDR1 MRHNA, CDR2 SNTAGT. The V end lost 2 bases, the J end lost 3 bases, and 8 bases lay between the germline ends. CDR3 length: 15 amino acids. Written as DNA, the CDR3 is TGTGCCAGCAGTGACAGGGCCGTTGGGGCCAACGTCCTGACTTTC. It yields the protein CASSDRAVGANVLTF.

Many counts were recorded for this clonotype. The genes are TRBV5-1 and TRBJ1-4; tentatively, D is TRBD1 (5 bases). The germline V gene has CDR1 SGHRS and CDR2 YFSETQ. There are 14 residues in the CDR3. V was clipped by 6 bases and J by 3 bases, with 12 bases between them. Here the CDR3 DNA reads TGCGCCAGCACCTCAGGGACCGCTAATGAAAAACTGTTTTTT. Translation gives CASTSGTANEKLFF.

This clonotype was counted many times. CDR3 DNA sequence: TGTGCCAGCATCCCCCTTAGCGGCAGGTTGAACACTGAAGCTTTCTTT. Protein product: CASIPLSGRLNTEAFF. The chain carries TRBV6-1 and TRBJ1-1, with D hard to call. In germline, CDR1 is MNHNS, CDR2 SASEGT. The V gene lost 7 bases and the J gene lost 0 bases, with 18 bases spanning the gap. This CDR3 spans 16 amino acids.

This clonotype was seen ten or more times. The chain has TRBV12-3 or TRBV12-4 and TRBJ1-2, with D unclear. The CDR3 spans 15 residues. V was clipped by 3 bases and J by 2 bases, with 13 bases between them. The CDR3, as DNA: TGTGCCAGCAGTTTGGGAGGCCCTTTAAACTATGGCTACACCTTC. It translates to CASSLGGPLNYGYTF.

This clonotype was counted at least ten times. The rearrangement links TRBV4-1 to TRBJ1-6, with D hard to call. Germline CDR1 is MGHRA and CDR2 is YSYEKL. The germline V and J ends were trimmed by 5 bases and 9 bases, with 8 bases remaining between them. The CDR3 covers 12 residues. The CDR3 DNA sequence: TGCGCCAGCAGCGATACTACTTCACCCCTCCACTTT. This translates into CASSDTTSPLHF.

This clonotype came up many times. This chain uses TRBV24-1 with TRBJ2-6; tentatively, D is TRBD1 (6 bases). CDR1 is KGHDR and CDR2 is SFDVKD in the germline V gene. The germline V and J ends were trimmed by 7 bases and 8 bases, with 14 bases remaining between them. The CDR3 has 14 residues. CDR3 sequence: CATSDQGLPNVLTF. CDR3 DNA: TGTGCCACCAGCGATCAGGGGCTCCCCAACGTCCTGACTTTC.

This clonotype showed up just a few times. The rearrangement joins TRBV30 to TRBJ1-1; D unclear. Germline V gene sequence: CDR1 GTSNPN, CDR2 SVGIG (reference sequence). Trimming cost V 2 bases and J 2 bases, with 9 bases left between them. The CDR3 has 13 residues. The CDR3 DNA follows: TGTGCCTGGAGTTGGACCGCTAACACTGAAGCTTTCTTT. It translates to CAWSWTANTEAFF.

This clonotype was seen repeatedly, ten times or more. The chain uses TRBV20-1 and TRBJ2-5; 9 positions match TRBD1. Losses at the gene ends were 5 bases for V and 2 bases for J; bases not matched to a gene: 3. CDR3 length equals 13 residues. Germline V gene data show CDR1 as DFQATT and CDR2 as SNEGSKA (reference sequence). The CDR3 region is CSAPGQGQETQYF. The CDR3 coding sequence is TGCAGTGCTCCTGGACAGGGGCAAGAGACCCAGTACTTC.

This clonotype was recorded at least ten times. The genes are TRBV7-6 and TRBJ2-2; no clear D gene. Germline values: CDR1 SGHVS, CDR2 FNYEAQ. CDR3 length equals 14 residues. V was pared by 2 bases and J by 7 bases, with 11 bases between. The CDR3 DNA follows: TGTGCCAGCAGCTTACAGGATAAACACGGGGAGCTGTTTTTT. Protein product: CASSLQDKHGELFF.

In its sample, this clonotype was seen many times. The rearrangement links TRBV6-5 to TRBJ2-7; D gene ambiguous. The germline V gene has CDR1 MNHEY and CDR2 SVGAGI. There are 16 residues in the CDR3. The ends were cut back, 0 bases at V and 3 bases at J, with 15 bases in the middle. The CDR3 sequence: CASSYSSSGRDYEQYF. The DNA of the CDR3 is TGTGCCAGCAGTTACTCGAGTTCGGGTAGGGACTACGAGCAGTACTTC.

This clonotype was seen ten or more times. The chain employs TRBV12-3 or TRBV12-4 and TRBJ1-2, with 8 positions matching TRBD1. V lost 1 base, J lost 7 bases, and 2 bases stayed unmatched. This CDR3 spans 13 amino acids. In DNA form, the CDR3 reads TGTGCCAGCAGTTTAGGGCAGGGGGCTGGCTACACCTTC. It yields the protein CASSLGQGAGYTF.

At least ten counts were recorded for this clonotype. V is TRBV20-1 and J is TRBJ1-5; D unresolved. The CDR3 is 14 amino acids. The germline V gene encodes CDR1 DFQATT and CDR2 SNEGSKA (reference sequence). V dropped 5 bases and J dropped 6 bases, with 17 bases sitting between them. As DNA, the CDR3 is TGCAGTGCTGGAGGTGCGGACCCCTTTCAGCCCCAGCATTTT. This translates into CSAGGADPFQPQHF.

Note on this clonotype: It may be a read error: a sequence one base away is much more abundant. Since the CDR3 does not end with the conserved phenylalanine or tryptophan, this likely comes from a read error. The chain has TRBV13 and TRBJ1-1, with D uncertain. Looked up from germline, CDR1 is PRHDT and CDR2 is FYEKMQ (reference sequence). V lost 3 bases and J lost 1, with 15 bases in between. This CDR3 is 16 amino acids long. CDR3: CASSFFPGSGNTEAFS. As DNA, the CDR3 is TGTGCCAGCAGCTTTTTTCCCGGGAGTGGGAACACTGAAGCTTTCTCT.

This clonotype came up many times. V usage is TRBV4-2 and J usage is TRBJ2-7, with 9 bases that match TRBD1. The germline V gene encodes CDR1 LGHNA and CDR2 YNFKEQ. The CDR3 sequence is 17 residues long. Germline trimming cut 1 base from V and 3 bases from J; bases unmatched to any gene: 10. The CDR3 loop is CASSQVSGDRDGYEQYF. In nucleotides, the CDR3 is TGTGCCAGCAGCCAAGTCTCAGGGGACAGGGACGGCTACGAGCAGTACTTC.